Each of the 15 T cell receptor beta chains below was sequenced from the same sample in a study of blood T cell repertoires in COVID-19. The protocol was immunoSEQ multiplex PCR, while the TCRdb copy is restricted to in-frame clones and leaves out a portion. The data show some 85,000 clones, with 80% seen just once and roughly a fifth held by the top ten. Specimen: peripheral blood. These receptors were obtained from an elderly woman with acute or convalescent COVID-19.

The chain joins TRBV6-1 to TRBJ2-5; the D gene is possibly TRBD2 (6 bases). Trimming shortened V by 3 bases and J by 10 bases, and 18 bases separated the two germline ends. The CDR3 contains 14 residues. Germline V gene sequence: CDR1 MNHNS, CDR2 SASEGT. CDR3 sequence reads: CASSDTGGGSGQYF. The CDR3 coding sequence is TGTGCCAGCAGTGACACCGGAGGAGGGAGTGGCCAGTACTTC.

This chain connects TRBV7-9 to TRBJ2-1, with 11 bases that match TRBD2. CDR3 size: 17 residues. Germline-derived CDR1 and CDR2 are SEHNR and FQNEAQ (reference sequence). V lost 1 base and J lost 2; bases outside the gene matches: 4. The CDR3: CASSLGKTSGAYNEQFF. The CDR3 bases are TGTGCCAGCAGCTTAGGAAAGACTAGCGGGGCCTACAATGAGCAGTTCTTC.

The chain is built from TRBV9 and TRBJ2-1; D may be TRBD2 (6 bases). This CDR3 has 13 residues. The germline CDR1 and CDR2 sequences are SGDLS and YYNGEE. The V and J ends lost 3 bases and 4 bases respectively, with 8 bases between them. CDR3 sequence reads: CASSAGEYNEQFF. CDR3 DNA: TGTGCCAGCAGCGCGGGAGAATACAATGAGCAGTTCTTC.

This chain links TRBV27 with TRBJ1-6, with 7 bases aligning to TRBD1. This CDR3 spans 15 amino acids. Germline trimming cut 4 bases from V and 7 bases from J; bases unmatched to any gene: 7. Germline V gene lookup returns CDR1 MNHEY and CDR2 SMNVEV (reference sequence). The CDR3 spells CASSSRQGRNSPLHF. DNA of the CDR3: TGTGCCAGCAGTTCGAGACAGGGAAGGAATTCACCCCTCCACTTT.

This clone was seen a handful of times. The chain employs TRBV30 and TRBJ2-7, with TRBD2 identical over 8 bases. J gave up 1 base and V 0 bases, and 5 bases lay outside the gene matches. The CDR3 runs to 15 residues. CDR1 and CDR2 from the germline V gene are GTSNPN and SVGIG (reference sequence). The CDR3 nucleotides are TGTGCCTGGAGTGTATTCGGGAGGGGTTCCTACGAGCAGTACTTC. Translating it yields CAWSVFGRGSYEQYF.

The chain carries TRBV6-5 and TRBJ2-7; maybe TRBD1 (5 bases). The CDR3 spans 13 residues. Trimming removed 7 bases from V and 1 base from J, with 11 bases in between. Germline V CDR1 and CDR2: MNHEY, SVGAGI. The CDR3 region is CASTVSGSYEQYF. For the CDR3, the DNA is TGTGCCAGCACTGTATCAGGGTCCTACGAGCAGTACTTC.

V gene TRBV10-1 combines with J gene TRBJ2-2, with D perhaps TRBD2 (5 bases). CDR1 and CDR2 (germline): WNHNN, SYGVQD (reference sequence). Trimming removed 1 base at V and 7 bases at J, with 13 bases between. This CDR3 has 15 residues. The CDR3 region has the DNA TGCGCCAGCAGTGAGTTTGGGGAGAGAGGCGGGGAGCTGTTTTTT. This sequence encodes CASSEFGERGGELFF.

V and J are TRBV7-2 and TRBJ2-1, with 13 bases fitting TRBD2. Germline lookup yields CDR1 SGHTA and CDR2 FQGNSA. There are 18 residues in the CDR3. V dropped 5 bases and J dropped 6; count of bases not matched to a gene: 13. Here the CDR3 reads CASSRRGVRTSGSNEQFF. The CDR3 DNA reads TGTGCCAGCAGCCGTCGCGGCGTAAGGACTAGCGGGAGCAATGAGCAGTTCTTC.

The rearrangement uses TRBV5-6 and TRBJ2-2; D not certain. The CDR3 is made up of 13 amino acids. The germline gives CDR1 SGHDT, CDR2 YYEEEE. With 2 bases removed from V and 6 bases from J, the gap between germline ends came to 8 bases. CDR3 nucleotides: TGTGCCAGCAGCTTAATCTTGTCCGGGGAGCTGTTTTTT. Its protein product is CASSLILSGELFF.

This clone was recorded many times. The V and J genes are TRBV29-1 and TRBJ2-7; TRBD1 agrees at 7 bases. The junction had 15 bases not matched to a gene; V was cut back by 5 bases and J by 2 bases. Germline V CDR1 and CDR2: SQVTM, ANQGSEA. This CDR3 has 16 amino acids. CDR3 in DNA: TGCAGCGTTCGTGGTGCCCCCGGGACAGACCCCTACGAGCAGTACTTC. Translation gives CSVRGAPGTDPYEQYF.

The chain employs TRBV30 and TRBJ2-6, with 7 bases aligning to TRBD1. The CDR3 spans 17 residues. The V gene end was trimmed by 0 bases and the J gene end by 0 bases; junction bases not matched to a gene: 5. Germline V lookup: CDR1 GTSNPN, CDR2 SVGIG (reference sequence). In nucleotides, the CDR3 is TGTGCCTGGAGTGTCCCGGGACAGAGCTCTGGGGCCAACGTCCTGACTTTC. Protein product: CAWSVPGQSSGANVLTF.

V is TRBV5-1 and J is TRBJ1-6; 8 bases are a match to TRBD1. V shed 0 bases, J shed 0 bases, and the junction held 5 bases outside the gene matches. Germline V gene sequence: CDR1 SGHRS, CDR2 YFSETQ. The CDR3 is 18 residues long. The chain's CDR3 is CASSLAGQGSSYNSPLHF. CDR3 DNA sequence: TGCGCCAGCAGCTTGGCCGGACAGGGAAGCTCCTATAATTCACCCCTCCACTTT.

The rearrangement links TRBV2 to TRBJ2-3; D call uncertain. The ends were cut back, 1 base at V and 4 bases at J, with 6 bases in the middle. The germline gives CDR1 SNHLY, CDR2 FYNNEI. CDR3 length: 13 residues. DNA for the CDR3: TGTGCCAGCAGTGAAGGCGGCGCAGATACGCAGTATTTT. This translates into CASSEGGADTQYF.

This chain links TRBV9 with TRBJ2-1, with TRBD2 matching over 8 bases. There are 19 residues in the CDR3. V shed 0 bases and J 4 bases; nucleotides not matched to a gene: 15. From germline, CDR1 is SGDLS and CDR2 YYNGEE. The CDR3 sequence: CASSVGRTGGVISYNEQFF. The CDR3 DNA follows: TGTGCCAGCAGCGTAGGCCGTACCGGGGGGGTTATAAGTTACAATGAGCAGTTCTTC.

This clone was picked up one time. The V and J genes are TRBV18 and TRBJ1-5; 7 bases are shared with TRBD1. Germline trimming cut 2 bases from V and 6 bases from J; bases unmatched to any gene: 7. The CDR3 has 15 amino acids. Germline V lookup: CDR1 KGHSH, CDR2 LQKENI. The CDR3 nucleotides read TGTGCCAGCTCACCAACAGGGGATTACAGTCAGCCCCAGCATTTT. It yields the protein CASSPTGDYSQPQHF.